This record looks at one T cell receptor beta chain sequence and its context. Its antigen is still unknown. Sequencing used immunoSEQ multiplex PCR; TCRdb keeps in-frame clones, though not all of them. Found here are 2,500,000 or so clones, roughly 93% of them singletons; the top ten hold roughly 0.36%. The source of the sample is a study of shared clonotypes between healthy human individuals. Study at large: Used for every donor were three CD4 naive, three CD4 memory, two CD8 naive and one CD8 memory plate.

Study-wide results and limits: Relative to clonotypes present in all four donors, those not shared had lower generation probabilities. Across four donors, naive CD4 shared roughly 5%, naive CD8 more than 3%, memory CD4 2% to 2.5%, memory CD8 0.4% to 0.5%.

Unmatched junction bases numbered 10, after V lost 6 bases and J lost 3 bases. CDR1 LGHNT and CDR2 FRNRAP come from the germline V gene. This CDR3 is built from 16 residues. The TCR was taken from a man between 18 and 35 years old in good health. Some clones in this sample may be carry-over from other donors' samples. Sequenced material: naive CD4+ T cells from PBMCs. Indicated subset: CD45RA+ positively selected. The chain joins TRBV12-5 to TRBJ2-3, with 9 bases that match TRBD2. The CDR3 DNA reads as TGTGCTAGTGGGTATTTAGCGGGAGTTGCTACAGATACGCAGTATTTT. It specifies CASGYLAGVATDTQYF.